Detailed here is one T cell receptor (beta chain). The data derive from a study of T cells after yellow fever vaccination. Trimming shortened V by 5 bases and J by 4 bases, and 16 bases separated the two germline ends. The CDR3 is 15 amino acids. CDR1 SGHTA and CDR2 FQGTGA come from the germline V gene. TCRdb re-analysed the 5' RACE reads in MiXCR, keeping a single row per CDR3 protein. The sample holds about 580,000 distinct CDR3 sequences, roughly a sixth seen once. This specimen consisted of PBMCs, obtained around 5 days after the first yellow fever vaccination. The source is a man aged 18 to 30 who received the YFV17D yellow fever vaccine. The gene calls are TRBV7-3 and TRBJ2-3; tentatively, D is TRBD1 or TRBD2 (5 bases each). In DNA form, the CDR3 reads TGTGCCAGCAGCCTGGGGACCCTTCTGGCAGATACGCAGTATTTT. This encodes CASSLGTLLADTQYF.